These T cell receptor beta chains were read from a single sample in a study of blood T cell repertoires in COVID-19. Clones were sequenced by immunoSEQ multiplex PCR, and TCRdb holds only the in-frame ones, with some missing. Here the sample spans about 350,000 clones, roughly 84% being singletons. The sample was PBMCs or T cells enriched from blood (not recorded which). The receptors originated from a woman aged 30 to 39 who had recovered from COVID-19. CDR3s include the opening cysteine and the closing phenylalanine or tryptophan. A D gene is named only where the DNA matches it firmly. Clone size is given for some rows only: seen once, a few or many times, or a class if the clone is expanded.

D	V	J	size	CDR3	DNA
-	TRBV5-1	TRBJ2-7	-	CASSFGRAITYEQYF	TGCGCCAGCAGCTTCGGGCGGGCCATAACCTACGAGCAGTACTTC
-	TRBV9	TRBJ2-2	-	CASSVISGELFF	TGTGCCAGCAGCGTAATCTCCGGGGAGCTGTTTTTT
-	TRBV19	TRBJ1-1	-	CASIMGGSGTEAFF	TGTGCCTCCATAATGGGGGGTTCAGGGACTGAAGCTTTCTTT
TRBD2	TRBV10-3	TRBJ2-7	-	CAISESISGTNEQYF	TGTGCCATCAGTGAGTCGATTAGCGGGACCAACGAGCAGTACTTC
TRBD2	TRBV6-6	TRBJ2-2	-	CASSPLAGGPGTGELFF	TGTGCCAGCAGTCCACTAGCGGGAGGGCCCGGCACCGGGGAGCTGTTTTTT
-	TRBV28	TRBJ1-1	-	CASSLWGASEAFF	TGTGCCAGCAGTTTATGGGGGGCGAGTGAAGCTTTCTTT
TRBD1	TRBV7-8	TRBJ1-5	-	CATSLGTGGGNQPQHF	TGTGCCACCTCTCTTGGCACAGGGGGTGGCAATCAGCCCCAGCATTTT
TRBD2	TRBV28	TRBJ2-7	-	CASSPQAGGFYEQYF	TGTGCCAGCAGCCCCCAAGCGGGAGGTTTCTACGAGCAGTACTTC
-	TRBV7-9	TRBJ1-2	-	CASSPRTETYGYTF	TGTGCCAGCAGCCCTAGGACAGAAACATATGGCTACACCTTC
-	TRBV10-1	TRBJ2-5	-	CASTDIHSGVHWAGHQETQYF	TGCGCCAGCACCGACATACATTCGGGGGTCCATTGGGCAGGGCACCAAGAGACCCAGTACTTC
TRBD2	TRBV10-1	TRBJ2-1	-	CASSNGAASGGYNEQFF	TGCGCCAGCAGCAACGGAGCGGCTAGCGGGGGCTACAATGAGCAGTTCTTC
-	TRBV19	TRBJ2-1	-	CASSMTGSPYNEQFF	TGTGCCAGTAGTATGACGGGTTCGCCCTACAATGAGCAGTTCTTC
-	TRBV13	TRBJ1-1	-	CASSLVQGNTEAFF	TGTGCCAGCAGCCTTGTCCAGGGCAATACTGAAGCTTTCTTT
-	TRBV6-1	TRBJ1-1	-	CASSEVRGREAFF	TGTGCCAGCAGTGAAGTAAGGGGTAGAGAAGCTTTCTTT
-	TRBV19	TRBJ2-3	-	CASSTIQGSTDTQYF	TGTGCCAGTAGTACCATACAGGGATCCACAGATACGCAGTATTTT
TRBD2	TRBV24-1	TRBJ2-1	-	CATSDLSGETSGANEQFF	TGTGCCACCAGTGATTTATCCGGGGAGACTAGCGGGGCCAATGAGCAGTTCTTC
-	TRBV27	TRBJ2-7	-	CASSLTGFFSYEQYF	TGTGCCAGCAGTCTGACGGGATTTTTTTCCTACGAGCAGTACTTC
-	TRBV6-5	TRBJ1-2	-	CASGDRGRYYGYTF	TGTGCCAGCGGGGATCGGGGGAGGTACTATGGCTACACCTTC
-	TRBV11-2	TRBJ1-3	-	CASSLGLLSSGNTIYF	TGTGCCAGCAGCTTGGGGCTCCTGAGCTCTGGAAACACCATATATTTT
-	TRBV28	TRBJ1-1	-	CASSREHSGNTEAFF	TGTGCCAGCAGTAGGGAGCACAGCGGAAACACTGAAGCTTTCTTT
-	TRBV27	TRBJ2-1	-	CASSLRTFSYNEQFF	TGTGCCAGCAGTCTACGGACTTTCTCCTACAATGAGCAGTTCTTC
TRBD1	TRBV5-4	TRBJ2-1	-	CASSLTGVGPYNEQFF	TGTGCCAGCAGCTTGACAGGGGTCGGCCCCTACAATGAGCAGTTCTTC
TRBD2	TRBV4-2	TRBJ2-7	-	CASSQGWTSGSAPYEQYF	TGTGCCAGCAGCCAAGGATGGACTAGCGGGAGTGCCCCCTACGAGCAGTACTTC
-	TRBV10-2	TRBJ2-1	-	CASSGIGGGDEQFF	TGCGCCAGCAGTGGTATCGGAGGCGGGGATGAGCAGTTCTTC
-	TRBV2	TRBJ1-2	-	CASILTNSNYGYTF	TGTGCCAGCATCTTGACCAACAGTAACTATGGCTACACCTTC
TRBD1	TRBV5-1	TRBJ2-5	-	CASSEGAGQETQYF	TGCGCCAGCAGCGAGGGGGCCGGACAAGAGACCCAGTACTTC
TRBD1	TRBV28	TRBJ1-6	-	CASSSVGNWDRENSPLHF	TGTGCCAGCAGCTCAGTCGGGAATTGGGACAGGGAAAATTCACCCCTCCACTTT
TRBD2	TRBV19	TRBJ2-1	-	CASSISAGESYNEQFF	TGTGCCAGTAGTATCTCGGCGGGGGAATCCTACAATGAGCAGTTCTTC
-	TRBV7-9	TRBJ1-1	-	CASSLGAGGTEAFF	TGTGCCAGCAGCTTAGGAGCTGGGGGGACTGAAGCTTTCTTT
-	TRBV7-9	TRBJ2-6	-	CASSLTFSGANVLTF	TGTGCCAGCAGCCTCACTTTCTCTGGGGCCAACGTCCTGACTTTC
-	TRBV7-9	TRBJ1-3	-	CASSLHTGSGNTIYF	TGTGCCAGCAGCTTGCATACAGGGTCAGGAAACACCATATATTTT
-	TRBV27	TRBJ1-3	-	CASSPGASGNTIYF	TGTGCCAGCAGCCCAGGCGCCTCTGGAAACACCATATATTTT
TRBD1	TRBV10-3	TRBJ2-3	-	CAISEPDRGKADTQYF	TGTGCCATCAGTGAGCCGGACAGGGGGAAGGCAGATACGCAGTATTTT
TRBD2	TRBV18	TRBJ2-5	-	CASSPWTSGRGETQYF	TGTGCCAGCTCACCATGGACTAGCGGGAGGGGCGAGACCCAGTACTTC
TRBD2	TRBV27	TRBJ2-7	-	CASSLGASGLFYEQYF	TGTGCCAGCAGTTTAGGGGCTAGCGGGCTATTCTACGAGCAGTACTTC
-	TRBV7-2	TRBJ2-2	-	CASSVGTYNTGELFF	TGTGCCAGCAGCGTCGGGACTTATAACACCGGGGAGCTGTTTTTT
-	TRBV19	TRBJ1-2	-	CASGDTWKQGYTF	TGTGCCAGTGGGGACACTTGGAAACAAGGCTACACCTTC
-	TRBV28	TRBJ1-5	-	CASRPGQINQPQHF	TGTGCCAGCAGGCCCGGACAGATCAATCAGCCCCAGCATTTT
-	TRBV6-5	TRBJ1-5	-	CASSLGGDQPQHF	TGTGCCAGCAGTTTGGGAGGGGATCAGCCCCAGCATTTT
-	TRBV7-9	TRBJ1-1	-	CASSPGSEAFF	TGTGCCAGCAGCCCGGGGTCTGAAGCTTTCTTT
-	TRBV27	TRBJ1-2	-	CASKTQGGASNYGYTF	TGTGCCAGCAAGACGCAGGGCGGAGCGTCTAACTATGGCTACACCTTC
-	TRBV19	TRBJ1-6	-	CASGGSYNSPLHF	TGTGCCAGCGGCGGTTCCTATAATTCACCCCTCCACTTT
-	TRBV19	TRBJ1-6	-	CASRVHLGSYNSPLHF	TGTGCCAGCCGGGTTCATCTCGGCTCCTATAATTCACCCCTCCACTTT
-	TRBV25-1	TRBJ2-3	once	CASSAPDSTDTQYF	TGTGCCAGCAGTGCCCCCGACAGTACAGATACGCAGTATTTT
-	TRBV28	TRBJ2-3	-	CASSFPSSLTDTQYF	TGTGCCAGCAGTTTCCCAAGCTCGCTCACAGATACGCAGTATTTT
-	TRBV27	TRBJ2-2	few	CASSLRGSGPTGELFF	TGTGCCAGCAGTTTAAGAGGAAGCGGGCCTACCGGGGAGCTGTTTTTT
TRBD2	TRBV6-5	TRBJ2-7	-	CASSQLSGGGYEQYF	TGTGCCAGCAGTCAGTTATCGGGAGGGGGCTACGAGCAGTACTTC